This entry concerns a single T cell receptor beta chain. These data are taken from a study of blood T cell repertoires in COVID-19. The table came from immunoSEQ multiplex PCR; TCRdb's copy has only in-frame clones and leaves some out. The sample holds about 220,000 clones, around 89% seen once. The sequence was obtained from a young woman who had recovered from COVID-19. The sample taken for sequencing was PBMCs or T cells enriched from blood (not recorded which).

CDR3 coding DNA: TGTGCCATCAGTGAGCCCGACCTGGCGGGCCCCCATCAGCCCCAGCATTTT. This sequence encodes CAISEPDLAGPHQPQHF. The chain carries TRBV10-3 and TRBJ1-5, with D unclear. The germline V gene encodes CDR1 ENHRY and CDR2 SYGVKD. V was cut by 2 bases and J by 5 bases, with 19 bases left in between. CDR3 length equals 17 residues.